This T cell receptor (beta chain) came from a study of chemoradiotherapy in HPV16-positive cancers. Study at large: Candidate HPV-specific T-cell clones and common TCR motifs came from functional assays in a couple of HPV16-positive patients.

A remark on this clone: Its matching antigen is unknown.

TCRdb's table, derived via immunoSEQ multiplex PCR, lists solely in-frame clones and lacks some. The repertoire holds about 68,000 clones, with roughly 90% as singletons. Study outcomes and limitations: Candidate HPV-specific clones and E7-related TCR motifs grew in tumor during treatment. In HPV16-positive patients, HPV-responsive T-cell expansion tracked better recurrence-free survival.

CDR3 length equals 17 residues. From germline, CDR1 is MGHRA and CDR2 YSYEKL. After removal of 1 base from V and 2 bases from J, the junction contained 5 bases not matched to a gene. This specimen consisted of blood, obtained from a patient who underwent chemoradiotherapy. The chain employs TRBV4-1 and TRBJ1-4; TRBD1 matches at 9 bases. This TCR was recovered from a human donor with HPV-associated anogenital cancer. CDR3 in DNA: TGCGCCAGCAGCCAAGTATCACAGGGGGCTACTAATGAAAAACTGTTTTTT. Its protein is CASSQVSQGATNEKLFF.